This T cell receptor beta chain was identified during a study of blood T cell repertoires in COVID-19 (dated by TCRdb to the early 2020s). Context from the whole study: Samples from collaborators originated in the United States, Italy and Spain and spanned both the acute and convalescent phases of COVID-19. Deeply sampled blood TCRbeta repertoires from subjects exposed to, actively infected with, or recovered from COVID-19 were included in the dataset. Where available, HLA class I and class II types were obtained from metadata supplied by the sample provider rather than from assay-based typing. A freely available public database, intended as a resource for researchers studying the immune response to SARS-CoV-2, is where the repertoires were released. The sample metadata nearly always contained a de-identified subject ID, COVID-19 status, age in years and sex. Samples were obtained from the ongoing ImmuneRACE study (first 160 participants) and from some 1,200 subjects provided by 6 global collaborators. The prospective study material was composed of cDNA or gDNA derived from T cells, B-cell-depleted T cells, or PBMCs. What the research found in general, with its limitations: Clinical and demographic metadata were provided uncurated, with the amount varying by source and participant.

Trimming accounts for 3 bases at V and 7 bases at J, while the number of junction bases matched to no gene is 10. For CDR1 and CDR2, the germline V gene lists SGDLS and YYNGEE. Counted from cysteine to phenylalanine, this CDR3 has 17 amino acids. The entry retains the CDR3 DNA only, 51 bases that are in frame from base 1. In Seattle, one collaborating source enrolled patients while the infection was active and tracked those patients longitudinally over the course of disease. Each collaborating institution followed its own protocols to collect whole blood in K2EDTA tubes. For TCRbeta analysis, collaborator samples were shipped as frozen whole blood, as isolated PBMCs, or as DNA extracted from either sample type. In the case of this clone: Its binding antigen is unknown. Nothing much larger sits one base from this clone, and base qualities are not available.

TCRbeta CDR3 regions were amplified from genomic DNA by means of the immunoSEQ Assay, a bias-controlled multiplex PCR. As for the authors' bioinformatics: Nucleated cell counts per sample were estimated from amplification of reference gene primers within the assay. To quantify the absolute abundance of each unique TCRbeta CDR3 rearrangement, sequence reads were collapsed and filtered. For each sample, productive Simpson clonality was calculated by taking the square root of Simpson's diversity index across productive rearrangements. TCRdb carries this immuneACCESS record with in-frame sequences only. Its versions omit some clonotypes, under half of them owing to an unresolved V gene in the studies checked, with the rest unexplained. The D gene and trimming were derived from the DNA, and the V and J assignments and clone size from that table. Counted in this sample were around 260,000 clones; about 91% of them appeared once. Clones ranked in the top ten supply just over 2.5% of the sample.

The rearranged chain carries TRBV9 and TRBJ2-1; 13 central nucleotides agree with TRBD2. The clonotype comes from a person aged 18 to 35 with COVID-19, enrolled during active disease. The sample comprised peripheral blood. The CDR3 reads CASSAEWTSGRGNEQFF. The nucleotide sequence is TGTGCCAGCAGCGCGGAATGGACTAGCGGGAGAGGGAATGAGCAGTTCTTC. The full variable domain, with segments outside the CDR3 supplied by the reference TRBV9 and TRBJ2-1 proteins, appears as DSGVTQTPKHLITATGQRVTLRCSPRSGDLSVYWYQQSLDQGLQFLIQYYNGEERAKGNILERFSAQQFPDLHSELNLSSLELGDSALYFCASSAEWTSGRGNEQFFGPGTRLTVL.